These 10 T cell receptor beta chains came from one sample sequenced in a study of Graves' ophthalmopathy and Graves' hyperthyroidism. Amplification of the TCR beta CDR3 regions used RNA transcripts (as template). Scientists carried out first-round RT-PCR using HTBI primers and then a second-round multiplex PCR. Via MiXCR, TCRdb re-called the multiplex PCR reads, giving one row per CDR3 protein. This sample has 450,000 or so distinct CDR3 sequences, with around 14% found just once. The sample comprised blood. These receptors came from a woman aged 30 to 39 with Graves' ophthalmopathy.

The CDR3 reads CASSLGYRVNTEAFF. The CDR3 DNA reads as TGTGCCAGCAGCTTAGGTTATCGGGTTAACACTGAAGCTTTCTTT. The chain is built from TRBV13 and TRBJ1-1; D unresolved. V was clipped by 0 bases and J by 2 bases, with 10 bases between them. Germline V lookup: CDR1 PRHDT, CDR2 FYEKMQ (reference sequence). This CDR3 has 15 residues.

This clonotype was recorded many times. The V gene is TRBV5-1, the J gene TRBJ1-5; unclear D gene. The CDR3 is made up of 14 amino acids. Germline CDR1 SGHRS, CDR2 YFSETQ. V was shortened by 1 base and J by 7 bases, with 12 bases between the two germline ends. The CDR3 here is CASSLWGEKQPQHF. The CDR3 nucleotides read TGCGCCAGCAGCTTGTGGGGAGAAAAGCAGCCCCAGCATTTT. Variable domain in full (rest from reference TRBV5-1 and TRBJ1-5): KAGVTQTPRYLIKTRGQQVTLSCSPISGHRSVSWYQQTPGQGLQFLFEYFSETQRNKGNFPGRFSGRQFSNSRSEMNVSTLELGDSALYLCASSLWGEKQPQHFGDGTRLSIL.

This clonotype has a count of ten or more. The V and J genes are TRBV10-3 and TRBJ2-5; 9 bases align to TRBD2. CDR1 is ENHRY and CDR2 is SYGVKD in the germline V gene. V trimming: 3 bases; J trimming: 1 base; junction bases outside the gene matches: 6. The length of the CDR3 is 16 residues. CDR3 loop: CAISDLAGTLQETQYF. In DNA, the CDR3 is TGTGCCATCAGTGACCTAGCGGGGACACTCCAAGAGACCCAGTACTTC.

This clonotype occurred many times. This chain uses TRBV6-1 with TRBJ2-2; tentatively, D is TRBD2 (5 bases). The germline V gene has CDR1 MNHNS and CDR2 SASEGT. The CDR3 has 16 residues. V was shortened by 6 bases and J by 3 bases, with 17 bases between the two germline ends. The CDR3 region has the DNA TGTGCCAGCAGGAATGATTTTAGCGACCACACCGGGGAGCTGTTTTTT. It specifies CASRNDFSDHTGELFF.

This chain joins TRBV6-2 or TRBV6-3 and TRBJ2-1; D is unresolved. CDR1 MNHEY and CDR2 SVGEGT come from the germline V gene. The CDR3 covers 13 residues. V lost 2 bases and J 4 bases, leaving 6 bases between the germline ends. The CDR3 loop is CASSYAEYNEQFF. As DNA, the CDR3 is TGTGCCAGCAGTTACGCCGAGTACAATGAGCAGTTCTTC.

CDR3 residues: CASSQDLGDTYEQYF. As DNA, the CDR3 is TGTGCCAGCAGCCAAGATCTTGGGGATACCTACGAGCAGTACTTC. The chain carries TRBV3-1 and TRBJ2-7; D is unclear. Germline V gene sequence: CDR1 LGHDT, CDR2 YNNKEL (reference sequence). The CDR3 runs 15 residues. The V and J ends lost 0 bases and 2 bases respectively, with 11 bases between them.

This clonotype showed up many times. This chain uses TRBV30 with TRBJ1-6; 11 nucleotides match TRBD1. Trimming at V came to 3 bases and at J to 8 bases, leaving 6 bases not matched to a gene. Germline V lookup: CDR1 GTSNPN, CDR2 SVGIG (reference sequence). This CDR3 region has 15 residues. This CDR3 is CAWSRRGQGDSPLHF. The DNA of the CDR3 is TGTGCCTGGAGCCGCCGGGGACAGGGGGATTCACCCCTCCACTTT.

This clonotype showed up just once. The gene calls are TRBV12-3 or TRBV12-4 and TRBJ1-2, with TRBD1 matching 9 bases. CDR3 length: 16 amino acids. J gave up 2 bases and V 2 bases, and 6 bases lay outside the gene matches. The CDR3 region has the DNA TGTGCCAGCAGTTTATCCCCCGGGACAGGGAACTATGGCTACACCTTC. Protein sequence: CASSLSPGTGNYGYTF.

The chain has TRBV6-5 and TRBJ1-1; tentative D call: TRBD1 (5 bases). Trimming pared 6 bases from V and 0 bases from J, leaving 14 bases between. CDR3 size: 15 residues. The V gene's germline CDR1 is MNHEY and CDR2 SVGAGI. Here the CDR3 reads CASRLGAGMNTEAFF. CDR3 bases: TGTGCCAGCAGGTTAGGGGCAGGAATGAACACTGAAGCTTTCTTT.

This clonotype was detected ten times or more. The genes are TRBV19 and TRBJ2-2; D perhaps matches TRBD2 (5 bases). The V end lost 7 bases, the J end lost 6 bases, and 12 bases lay between the germline ends. CDR1 is LNHDA and CDR2 is SQIVND in the germline V gene (reference sequence). This CDR3 has 13 residues. CDR3 sequence: CASTSGRAGELFF. DNA for the CDR3: TGTGCCAGTACCTCCGGGCGGGCCGGGGAGCTGTTTTTT.